One and the same sample provided the 14 T cell receptor beta chains below, sequenced in a study of spatial heterogeneity in lung cancer. Study outcomes and limitations: In tumors, expanded intratumoral alpha and beta TCR counts tracked mutation counts.

Specified time point: sample taken at primary tumor resection. No cognate antigen is known for these TCRs. From the 5' RACE reads, TCRdb called clonotypes with MiXCR, one entry per CDR3 protein. The sample consists of over 1,500 distinct CDR3 sequences, approximately 7% of them appearing once. The material sequenced was lung tumor tissue, taken at surgery. The receptors originated from a female donor with early-stage non-small cell lung cancer.

This clonotype appeared a few times. This chain connects TRBV20-1 to TRBJ2-5; weak D call: TRBD2 (6 bases). The CDR3 totals 13 residues. Germline CDR1 is DFQATT and CDR2 is SNEGSKA (reference sequence). CDR3 coding DNA: TGCAGCGCCCAAAGGAGGGACCAAGAGACCCAGTACTTC. Translating gives CSAQRRDQETQYF.

By its share, this clonotype is medium-sized. The rearrangement joins TRBV20-1 to TRBJ1-2; possible D gene TRBD1, 5 bases. Germline V lookup: CDR1 DFQATT, CDR2 SNEGSKA (reference sequence). The CDR3 is made up of 12 amino acids. Deletions cut 7 bases from V and 2 bases from J, with 11 bases between. The CDR3 sequence: CSGFRQNYGYTF. The CDR3 DNA reads TGCAGTGGATTTAGACAGAACTATGGCTACACCTTC.

The chain uses TRBV28 and TRBJ2-3; TRBD1 matches 11 bases. J gave up 4 bases and V 7 bases, and 7 bases lay outside the gene matches. Germline lookup yields CDR1 MDHEN and CDR2 SYDVKM. The CDR3 is 15 amino acids. DNA of the CDR3: TGTGCCAGCATCGAGCGGGACAGGGGGGCAGATACGCAGTATTTT. This translates into CASIERDRGADTQYF.

In its sample, this clonotype ranks as large. The chain links TRBV19 to TRBJ2-1; 9 bases are a match to TRBD1. Germline CDR1 LNHDA, CDR2 SQIVND (reference sequence). This CDR3 comprises 17 residues. Trimming removed 3 bases from V and 6 bases from J; junction bases left unmatched: 12. The CDR3 protein is CASSMWLDRGVSNEQFF. The CDR3 nucleotides read TGTGCCAGTAGTATGTGGCTGGACAGGGGAGTATCCAATGAGCAGTTCTTC.

This clonotype was detected many times. The V call is TRBV27, the J call TRBJ2-1, with D unclear. The CDR3 sequence is 11 residues long. The ends were cut back, 6 bases at V and 15 bases at J, with 15 bases in the middle. Germline V gene lookup returns CDR1 MNHEY and CDR2 SMNVEV (reference sequence). The CDR3 region is CASRQQSLSFF. The DNA for the CDR3 is TGTGCCAGCAGACAGCAGAGCCTTTCGTTCTTC.

By share, this clonotype counts as medium-sized. This chain links TRBV12-3 or TRBV12-4 with TRBJ2-2; 9 bases fit TRBD1. Trimming at V came to 5 bases and at J to 4 bases, leaving 8 bases not matched to a gene. The CDR3 extends over 16 amino acids. CDR3 loop: CASSRTGGWGTGELFF. Here the CDR3 DNA reads TGTGCCAGCAGTCGAACAGGGGGCTGGGGCACCGGGGAGCTGTTTTTT.

This clonotype is classed as large. The CDR3 DNA reads TGTGCCAGCAGTTACATCGGGGACAGGGCATACGAGCAGTACTTC. This codes for CASSYIGDRAYEQYF. The V and J genes are TRBV6-2 or TRBV6-3 and TRBJ2-7; 9 bases agree with TRBD1. There are 15 residues in the CDR3. Germline trimming cut 2 bases from V and 4 bases from J; bases unmatched to any gene: 6. Germline loops: CDR1 MNHEY, CDR2 SVGEGT.

Judged by abundance, this clonotype is medium-sized. This chain links TRBV6-5 with TRBJ1-1, with D possibly matching TRBD1 (6 bases). The V gene's germline CDR1 is MNHEY and CDR2 SVGAGI. The CDR3 runs to 13 residues. Trimming cost V 0 bases and J 11 bases, with 13 bases left between them. CDR3 DNA sequence: TGTGCCAGCAGTTACTCGGGACACGAGATTGCTTTCTTT. It yields the protein CASSYSGHEIAFF.

This clonotype is large within its sample. The chain joins TRBV3-1 to TRBJ2-5; D remains ambiguous. The CDR3 runs 14 residues. The germline gives CDR1 LGHDT, CDR2 YNNKEL (reference sequence). The V gene lost 3 bases and the J gene lost 5 bases, with 13 bases spanning the gap. Here the CDR3 DNA reads TGTGCCAGCAGCCATTCGAAGGGTCGGGAGACCCAGTACTTC. Its protein is CASSHSKGRETQYF.

The CDR3 protein is CASRIRATAETQYF. The CDR3 DNA follows: TGTGCCAGCAGAATACGGGCTACGGCGGAGACCCAGTACTTC. This rearrangement joins TRBV6-5 to TRBJ2-5, with D uncertain. CDR1 is MNHEY and CDR2 is SVGAGI in the germline V gene. This CDR3 has 14 amino acids. Deletions cut 6 bases from V and 5 bases from J, with 16 bases between.

This clonotype is medium-sized. The V call is TRBV7-6, the J call TRBJ2-3; D may be TRBD2 (5 bases). The V end lost 2 bases, the J end lost 2 bases, and 8 bases lay between the germline ends. CDR3 size: 14 residues. CDR1 SGHVS and CDR2 FNYEAQ come from the germline V gene. CDR3 coding DNA: TGTGCCAGCAGCTTAAGACTAACCACAGATACGCAGTATTTT. Its protein product is CASSLRLTTDTQYF.

This clonotype rates as large. V usage is TRBV2 and J usage is TRBJ2-7; D is possibly TRBD2 (5 bases). CDR1 and CDR2 from the germline V gene are SNHLY and FYNNEI. The CDR3 length is 15 residues. Between the trimmed V and J ends, which lost 4 bases and 6 bases, there was a span of 19 bases. CDR3 in amino acids: CASSAQLVTSFEQYV. CDR3 DNA: TGTGCCAGCAGTGCCCAACTAGTAACCTCATTCGAGCAGTACGTC.

This clonotype was seen ten or more times. V and J are TRBV28 and TRBJ2-3; 7 bases agree with TRBD1. J was trimmed by 5 bases and V by 7 bases; bases with no gene match: 9. Germline V gene data show CDR1 as MDHEN and CDR2 as SYDVKM. The CDR3 has 14 amino acids. In DNA form, the CDR3 reads TGTGCCAGCACCCCAAGGGGGCGGTTAGATACGCAGTATTTT. This sequence encodes CASTPRGRLDTQYF. Full variable domain (missing parts from reference TRBV28 and TRBJ2-3): DVKVTQSSRYLVKRTGEKVFLECVQDMDHENMFWYRQDPGLGLRLIYFSYDVKMKEKGDIPEGYSVSREKKERFSLILESASTNQTSMYLCASTPRGRLDTQYFGPGTRLTVL.

This clonotype rates as medium-sized. V usage is TRBV28 and J usage is TRBJ2-7, with 8 bases aligning to TRBD2. Germline V gene sequence: CDR1 MDHEN, CDR2 SYDVKM. The CDR3 is 15 residues long. V dropped 3 bases and J dropped 5; count of bases not matched to a gene: 9. CDR3 protein: CASSFQAGERDEQYF. The CDR3 DNA follows: TGTGCCAGCAGTTTCCAAGCGGGAGAAAGGGACGAGCAGTACTTC.